This TCR beta chain is from a study of cytomegalovirus exposure and HLA in healthy donors. Regarding the study as a whole: The study put some 160 TCR beta chains on its list as cytomegalovirus-associated. A few chains tied to CMV proved CMV antigen-specific in vitro.

Profiled with immunoSEQ multiplex PCR; TCRdb holds only in-frame clones, not every one. The table shows roughly 95,000 clones, with roughly 85% occurring only once. The CDR3 spans 15 residues. Germline CDR1 SGHAT, CDR2 FQNNGV. V trimming: 4 bases; J trimming: 3 bases; junction bases outside the gene matches: 9. In the case of this clone: Its antigen is undetermined.

The chain combines TRBV11-2 with TRBJ2-7; 7 bases are a match to TRBD2. Sequencing input: PBMCs. This sequence was found in a man aged 18 to 29 in good health and CMV-seropositive. This chain's CDR3 is CASSSPGTNLYEQYV. Written as DNA, the CDR3 is TGTGCCAGCAGCTCGCCCGGGACTAACCTCTACGAGCAGTACGTC.